The source of this T cell receptor (beta chain) is a study of early T cells in non-severe SARS-CoV-2 infection. TCRdb fed the 5' RACE reads into MiXCR, producing one record per CDR3 protein. Of tens of thousands of distinct CDR3 sequences in the sample, 15% are singletons; the top ten hold less than 7%. This clonotype has a count of ten or more. The specimen was whole blood. The source of this sequence is an adult who was a healthcare worker with PCR-confirmed SARS-CoV-2 infection or an uninfected control (not recorded which).

This CDR3 is CASSMETGVNEKLFF. In DNA, the CDR3 is TGTGCCAGCAGCATGGAGACAGGTGTTAATGAAAAACTGTTTTTT. J is TRBJ1-4 and V is TRBV7-9, with D maybe TRBD1 (6 bases). Per the germline V gene, CDR1 is SEHNR and CDR2 is FQNEAQ (reference sequence). V was clipped by 5 bases and J by 4 bases, with 14 bases between them. CDR3 length: 15 amino acids.